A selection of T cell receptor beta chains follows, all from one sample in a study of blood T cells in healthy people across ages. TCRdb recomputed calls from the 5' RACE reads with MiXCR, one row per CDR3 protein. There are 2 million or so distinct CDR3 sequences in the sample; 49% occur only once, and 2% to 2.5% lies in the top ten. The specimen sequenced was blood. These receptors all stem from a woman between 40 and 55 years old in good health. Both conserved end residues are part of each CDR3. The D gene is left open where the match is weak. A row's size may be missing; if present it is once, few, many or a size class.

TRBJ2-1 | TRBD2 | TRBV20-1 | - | TGCAAAGGGACTAGCGGGGGGGCGGCTTACAATGAGCAGTTCTTC | CKGTSGGAAYNEQFF
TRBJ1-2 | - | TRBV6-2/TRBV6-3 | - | TGTGCCAGCAGTTACTCGAGAGTCAGTTACAATGGCTACACCTTC | CASSYSRVSYNGYTF
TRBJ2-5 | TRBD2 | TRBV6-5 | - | TGTGCCAGCAGTCGCCCTGGACTAGCGGGGGTTGGGACCCAGTACTTC | CASSRPGLAGVGTQYF
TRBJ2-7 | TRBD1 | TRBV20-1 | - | TGCAGTGCTAGAGGGGCAGGGGGCGTTCCCGAGCAGTACTTC | CSARGAGGVPEQYF
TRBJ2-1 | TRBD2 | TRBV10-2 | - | TGCGCCAGCAGTGAAAGCGGGGGGAGGGATGAGCAGTTCTTC | CASSESGGRDEQFF
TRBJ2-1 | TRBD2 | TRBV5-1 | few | TGCGCCAGCAGCTTCGGACTAGCGGTGAGCAATGAGCAGTTCTTC | CASSFGLAVSNEQFF
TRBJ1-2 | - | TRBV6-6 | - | TGTGCCAGCAGCCGCGGGCAGGAAGTCGGCTACACCTTC | CASSRGQEVGYTF
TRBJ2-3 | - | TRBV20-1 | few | TGCAGTGCTAGCGCCCAGTTCACAGATACGCAGTATTTT | CSASAQFTDTQYF
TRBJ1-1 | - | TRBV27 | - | TGTGCCAGCAGTGTCACCTCTCTCAAGTCCACTGAAGCTTTCTTT | CASSVTSLKSTEAFF
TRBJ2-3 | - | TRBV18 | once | TGTGCCGGCTCACCACCGCCACCCACAGATACGCAGTATTTT | CAGSPPPPTDTQYF
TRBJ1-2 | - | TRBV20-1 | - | TGCAGTGCTAGGGGGACAAGTTATGGCTACACCTTC | CSARGTSYGYTF
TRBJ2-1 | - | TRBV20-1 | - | TGCAGTGCTCAGACGGGGGGCGTTTCGGGTGAGCAGTTCTTC | CSAQTGGVSGEQFF
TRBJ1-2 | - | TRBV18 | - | TGTGCCAGCTCACCAGACGGCTATGGCTACACCTTC | CASSPDGYGYTF
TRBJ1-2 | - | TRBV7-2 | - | TGTGCCAGCACCCCCACAAGGGGCAGCTTCTATGGCTACACCTTC | CASTPTRGSFYGYTF
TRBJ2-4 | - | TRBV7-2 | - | TGTGCCAGCAGCCCCGGACTGGGCCTGGGAGAGGCCTTAGCCAAAAACATTCAGTACTTC | CASSPGLGLGEALAKNIQYF